These 32 T cell receptor beta chains share one sample of origin, sequenced in a study of blood T cells in healthy people across ages. Then a second PCR, running roughly 7 to 11 cycles, was carried out with a sample-barcoded 5' primer and a J-beta primer mix. Each CDR3 protein is one row after TCRdb ran MiXCR on the 5' RACE reads. The data show 700,000 to 1,000,000 distinct CDR3 sequences, 40% to 50% seen once. Specimen: blood. The receptor source for this set is a man aged 60 to 75 in good health.

The gene calls are TRBV5-5 and TRBJ2-3, with TRBD2 matching over 8 bases. The V gene end was trimmed by 0 bases and the J gene end by 5 bases; junction bases not matched to a gene: 2. Germline loops: CDR1 SGHKS, CDR2 YYEKEE (reference sequence). CDR3 length: 14 amino acids. DNA for the CDR3: TGTGCCAGCAGCTTGGGGGGACTAGGAGATACGCAGTATTTT. This codes for CASSLGGLGDTQYF. The full variable domain, in which reference TRBV5-5 and TRBJ2-3 provide the parts outside the CDR3, is DAGVTQSPTHLIKTRGQQVTLRCSPISGHKSVSWYQQVLGQGPQFIFQYYEKEERGRGNFPDRFSARQFPNYSSELNVNALLLGDSALYLCASSLGGLGDTQYFGPGTRLTVL.

In this sample, this clonotype turned up a few times. The chain recombines TRBV29-1 with TRBJ1-1; a weak D match, TRBD1 (6 bases). This CDR3 is 13 amino acids long. Germline CDR1 is SQVTM and CDR2 is ANQGSEA. The chain's CDR3 is CSSRGQMNTEAFF. In DNA, the CDR3 is TGCAGTTCTAGAGGACAGATGAACACTGAAGCTTTCTTT.

This clonotype appeared once. A read error is possible here, since a much larger clone lies one base away. CDR3: CASIGAVGIYEQYF. CDR3 bases: TGTGCCAGCATCGGGGCAGTTGGCATCTACGAGCAGTACTTC. The rearrangement joins TRBV2 to TRBJ2-7, with D perhaps being TRBD1 or TRBD2 (5 bases each). Germline lookup yields CDR1 SNHLY and CDR2 FYNNEI. The ends were cut back, 7 bases at V and 3 bases at J, with 16 bases in the middle. The CDR3 totals 14 residues.

This clonotype was observed a handful of times. The V gene is TRBV5-1, the J gene TRBJ1-2; possible D gene TRBD1, 6 bases. Trimming cost V 1 base and J 3 bases, with 16 bases left between them. Germline V gene data show CDR1 as SGHRS and CDR2 as YFSETQ. The CDR3 has 16 residues. The CDR3 DNA is TGCGCCAGCAGCTTGTCCCCTCACAGGGTGGACTATGGCTACACCTTC. Residues: CASSLSPHRVDYGYTF.

This sequence joins TRBV12-3 or TRBV12-4 and TRBJ1-2; perhaps TRBD1 as D (6 bases). Trimming removed 4 bases from V and 4 bases from J, with 16 bases in between. The CDR3 runs to 15 residues. The CDR3 nucleotides are TGTGCCAGCAGTTCCAGGGGTACATCAGGCTATGGCTACACCTTC. Translated: CASSSRGTSGYGYTF.

The chain couples TRBV7-8 to TRBJ2-5, with TRBD1 matching 7 bases. The V segment lost 5 bases and the J segment 1 base; nucleotides outside the gene matches: 10. This CDR3 is built from 16 residues. Germline lookup yields CDR1 SGHVS and CDR2 FQNEAQ. The CDR3 DNA reads TGTGCCAGCAGCGTAGGCATGACAGGGCCCCAAGAGACCCAGTACTTC. This codes for CASSVGMTGPQETQYF.

The chain joins TRBV6-5 to TRBJ2-2; D might be TRBD1 (5 bases). Germline-derived CDR1 and CDR2 are MNHEY and SVGAGI. The CDR3 runs 16 residues. V dropped 0 bases and J dropped 1 base, with 9 bases sitting between them. The CDR3 nucleotides are TGTGCCAGCAGTTACTCGAGAAGGGGGAACACCGGGGAGCTGTTTTTT. Translating it yields CASSYSRRGNTGELFF.

A few counts support this clonotype. This rearrangement joins TRBV7-3 to TRBJ1-2, with TRBD1 matching over 8 bases. V lost 5 bases and J lost 6; bases outside the gene matches: 11. Per the germline V gene, CDR1 is SGHTA and CDR2 is FQGTGA. The CDR3 is 15 residues long. The CDR3 region has the DNA TGTGCCAGCAGCCTCGCGGGGGGCAGGGGGCATGGCTACACCTTC. Translating gives CASSLAGGRGHGYTF.

This clonotype has just a few counts. The chain is built from TRBV6-2 or TRBV6-3 and TRBJ2-7; D is undetermined. The germline gives CDR1 MNHEY, CDR2 SVGEGT. The V and J ends lost 5 bases and 2 bases respectively, with 7 bases between them. CDR3 size: 12 residues. The CDR3 loop is CASSDLAYEQYF. Here the CDR3 DNA reads TGTGCCAGCAGTGACTTAGCCTACGAGCAGTACTTC.

This chain links TRBV6-2 or TRBV6-3 with TRBJ1-1; D is undetermined. The CDR3 totals 17 residues. The V gene's germline CDR1 is MNHEY and CDR2 SVGEGT. V dropped 6 bases and J dropped 1 base, with 21 bases sitting between them. The DNA for the CDR3 is TGTGCCAGCAGCACCCTCGGAACGGCGGACTGGAACACTGAAGCTTTCTTT. It is translated as CASSTLGTADWNTEAFF.

A few counts support this clonotype. This chain joins TRBV9 and TRBJ2-1; 10 bases line up with TRBD2. The CDR3 is 16 residues long. The V gene's germline CDR1 is SGDLS and CDR2 YYNGEE. V was clipped by 3 bases and J by 4 bases; unmatched bases: 7. CDR3 nucleotide sequence: TGTGCCAGCAGCGGGATAATTAGCGGGGGGTACAATGAGCAGTTCTTC. It codes for CASSGIISGGYNEQFF.

Turning to this clonotype: An end of the junction does not agree with germline; a read error may underlie this. The CDR3, as DNA: TGTACCATCTCGCAGGGAGTGGCTGAGTATGGCTACACCTTC. Protein sequence: CTISQGVAEYGYTF. The V and J genes are TRBV10-3 and TRBJ1-2, with D possibly being TRBD1 (5 bases). CDR3 size: 14 residues. Germline values: CDR1 ENHRY, CDR2 SYGVKD.

This clonotype is a singleton in its sample. This chain uses TRBV7-2 with TRBJ2-1, with D unclear. Trimming took 2 bases from V and 15 from J, leaving 20 bases between them. The CDR3 runs 14 residues. Germline-derived CDR1 and CDR2 are SGHTA and FQGNSA. As DNA, the CDR3 is TGTGCCAGCAGCTTAAACCAAAAAGGACGAGCGTTGTTCTTC. Translating it yields CASSLNQKGRALFF. The full variable domain, rest sourced from reference TRBV7-2 and TRBJ2-1, is GAGVSQSPSNKVTEKGKDVELRCDPISGHTALYWYRQSLGQGLEFLIYFQGNSAPDKSGLPSDRFSAERTGGSVSTLTIQRTQQEDSAVYLCASSLNQKGRALFFGPGTRLTVL.

The chain is built from TRBV7-2 and TRBJ1-2; TRBD1 matches 7 bases. Germline CDR1 reads SGHTA; CDR2 reads FQGNSA. V lost 1 base and J lost 2; bases outside the gene matches: 10. This CDR3 has 17 amino acids. The CDR3: CASSLVQGPSRNYGYTF. As DNA, the CDR3 is TGTGCCAGCAGCTTAGTACAGGGGCCGTCCCGGAACTATGGCTACACCTTC.

This clonotype was found a few times. This chain connects TRBV7-9 to TRBJ2-5; tentative D call: TRBD1 (5 bases). With the DNA end fitting TRBJ2-7 better, the J assignment may be wrong. Per the germline V gene, CDR1 is SEHNR and CDR2 is FQNEAQ (reference sequence). The CDR3 totals 15 residues. The CDR3 here is CASSAALGDGYEQYF. The CDR3 DNA follows: TGTGCCAGCAGCGCCGCTCTAGGGGATGGTTACGAGCAGTACTTC.

V is TRBV7-2 and J is TRBJ2-5, with 9 bases that match TRBD2. The length of the CDR3 is 16 residues. CDR1 is SGHTA and CDR2 is FQGNSA in the germline V gene. With 7 bases clipped from V and 1 base from J, the junction kept 10 bases outside the gene matches. CDR3 nucleotide sequence: TGTGCCAGCAACCCATCTGGCGGGGGGGTCCAAGAGACCCAGTACTTC. Its translation is CASNPSGGGVQETQYF.

The chain uses TRBV7-2 and TRBJ2-3; tentatively, D is TRBD1 (5 bases). The CDR3 runs 15 residues. CDR1 and CDR2 from the germline V gene are SGHTA and FQGNSA. With 1 base removed from V and 2 bases from J, the gap between germline ends came to 10 bases. The CDR3 region has the DNA TGTGCCAGCAGCTTAGACAGGACCCTCACAGATACGCAGTATTTT. Residues: CASSLDRTLTDTQYF.

This clonotype was detected only a few times. The V gene is TRBV6-5, the J gene TRBJ1-2; D call uncertain. Germline CDR1 MNHEY, CDR2 SVGAGI. Trimming pared 5 bases from V and 8 bases from J, leaving 15 bases between. The CDR3 has 13 amino acids. Here the CDR3 reads CASSPNSRVGYTF. The CDR3 DNA is TGTGCCAGCAGTCCGAACAGTCGGGTGGGCTACACCTTC.

The chain uses TRBV10-3 and TRBJ1-1; D not resolved. The CDR3 loop spans 12 amino acids. Germline CDR1 is ENHRY and CDR2 is SYGVKD. The ends were cut back, 4 bases at V and 7 bases at J, with 10 bases in the middle. CDR3 region: CAISVRQDEAFF. CDR3 coding DNA: TGTGCCATCAGTGTTAGGCAGGATGAAGCTTTCTTT.

The table lists this clonotype with a few counts. V usage is TRBV2 and J usage is TRBJ2-3, with TRBD2 matching 7 bases. The length of the CDR3 is 16 residues. Per the germline V gene, CDR1 is SNHLY and CDR2 is FYNNEI. The V gene end was trimmed by 1 base and the J gene end by 2 bases; junction bases not matched to a gene: 6. CDR3 nucleotides: TGTGCCAGCAGTGAAGACCGACTAGCCGACACAGATACGCAGTATTTT. The encoded protein is CASSEDRLADTDTQYF.

The V gene is TRBV6-2 or TRBV6-3, the J gene TRBJ2-7; D remains unclear. This CDR3 region has 11 residues. V shed 8 bases and J shed 2 bases, with 7 bases lying between them. Germline V gene data show CDR1 as MNHEY and CDR2 as SVGEGT. In DNA form, the CDR3 reads TGTGCCAGCCGAAAGACCTACGAGCAGTACTTC. As protein: CASRKTYEQYF.

The chain uses TRBV4-3 and TRBJ2-1, with D perhaps TRBD1 or TRBD2 (6 bases each). The ends were cut back, 0 bases at V and 8 bases at J, with 29 bases in the middle. Per germline, CDR1 LGHNA and CDR2 YSLEER. CDR3 length equals 20 residues. The DNA of the CDR3 is TGCGCCAGCAGCCAAGAAGTAACCCCGGACAGCCGAGTGGCGGGGTATGAGCAGTTCTTC. This translates into CASSQEVTPDSRVAGYEQFF.

The V gene is TRBV7-2, the J gene TRBJ2-7; D uncertain. The V end was cut by 2 bases, the J end by 2 bases, with 19 bases between. Germline loops: CDR1 SGHTA, CDR2 FQGNSA. This CDR3 is built from 17 residues. The CDR3 sequence is CASSLFQVRLRPYEQYF. DNA of the CDR3: TGTGCCAGCAGCTTATTCCAGGTGAGACTGAGACCCTACGAGCAGTACTTC.

The chain recombines TRBV7-2 with TRBJ2-5; tentative D call: TRBD2 (6 bases). The CDR3 runs 15 residues. Trimming stripped 1 base from V and 1 base from J, with 10 bases between. Looked up from germline, CDR1 is SGHTA and CDR2 is FQGNSA. The CDR3 nucleotides read TGTGCCAGCAGCTTAGTTATCGGGGGCCAAGAGACCCAGTACTTC. As protein: CASSLVIGGQETQYF.

This clonotype was seen a handful of times. The rearrangement uses TRBV4-3 and TRBJ2-3, with 8 bases lining up with TRBD1. The CDR3 is 21 residues long. Germline CDR1 LGHNA, CDR2 YSLEER. The V and J ends lost 0 bases and 4 bases, in that order; junction bases with no gene match: 21. The CDR3 DNA sequence: TGCGCCAGCAGCCAAGACTTCCCCGGTCAGGGGGCGGCATACCGTGCAGATACGCAGTATTTT. Protein: CASSQDFPGQGAAYRADTQYF.

This clonotype was seen at least ten times. The chain employs TRBV28 and TRBJ2-1; D ambiguous. The CDR3 extends over 13 amino acids. Per the germline V gene, CDR1 is MDHEN and CDR2 is SYDVKM. Between the trimmed V and J ends, which lost 2 bases and 3 bases, there was a span of 5 bases. The CDR3 region is CASSLTDYNEQFF. In DNA form, the CDR3 reads TGTGCCAGCAGTTTAACAGACTACAATGAGCAGTTCTTC.

V and J are TRBV10-3 and TRBJ1-1; D gene unclear. Trimming took off 0 bases at V and 2 bases at J, with 4 bases between the two ends. From germline, CDR1 is ENHRY and CDR2 SYGVKD. This CDR3 is 13 amino acids long. CDR3 DNA sequence: TGTGCCATCAGTGAGTCGTCCAACACTGAAGCTTTCTTT. Translated: CAISESSNTEAFF.

V and J are TRBV6-6 and TRBJ1-1; the match to TRBD1 covers 12 bases. Germline V gene data show CDR1 as MNHNY and CDR2 as SVGAGI (reference sequence). Trimming removed 5 bases from V and 10 bases from J; junction bases left unmatched: 8. The CDR3 is 14 amino acids. CDR3 loop: CASSLGTGGAVAFF. Here the CDR3 DNA reads TGTGCCAGCAGTCTGGGGACAGGGGGCGCGGTAGCTTTCTTT.

The table lists this clonotype with a count of one. The chain joins TRBV20-1 to TRBJ2-3; tentative D call: TRBD2 (6 bases). Germline assignment: CDR1 DFQATT and CDR2 SNEGSKA (reference sequence). Trimming removed 0 bases at V and 6 bases at J, with 16 bases between. The CDR3 is 15 residues long. CDR3: CSARDATGVGDTQYF. The CDR3 DNA reads TGCAGTGCTAGAGATGCGACGGGAGTCGGGGATACGCAGTATTTT.

The V call is TRBV6-5, the J call TRBJ1-1; D call uncertain. This CDR3 comprises 14 residues. In germline, CDR1 is MNHEY, CDR2 SVGAGI. V shed 5 bases and J shed 4 bases, with 14 bases lying between them. The CDR3 DNA is TGTGCCAGCAGTCAAACCCGCAGCGGCACTGAAGCTTTCTTT. Translation gives CASSQTRSGTEAFF.

A word on this clonotype: A read error may account for a junction end that differs from germline. The chain couples TRBV18 to TRBJ2-7, with TRBD1 matching over 7 bases. The CDR3 contains 15 residues. Germline loops: CDR1 KGHSH, CDR2 LQKENI. The CDR3 reads CASSPGQSRSDEQYF. The CDR3 bases are TGTGCCAGCTCACCGGGACAGAGTCGCTCCGACGAGCAGTACTTC. The full variable domain, rest sourced from reference TRBV18 and TRBJ2-7, is NAGVMQNPRHLVRRRGQEARLRCSPMKGHSHVYWYRQLPEEGLKFMVYLQKENIIDESGMPKERFSAEFPKEGPSILRIQQVVRGDSAAYFCASSPGQSRSDEQYFGPGTRLTVT.

This chain uses TRBV18 with TRBJ2-2, with no clear D. V shed 2 bases and J shed 5 bases, with 9 bases lying between them. CDR1 is KGHSH, CDR2 LQKENI, per germline. The length of the CDR3 is 14 residues. CDR3 in DNA: TGTGCCAGCTCACCAGCGGCGGCGACCGGGGAGCTGTTTTTT. Translated: CASSPAAATGELFF.